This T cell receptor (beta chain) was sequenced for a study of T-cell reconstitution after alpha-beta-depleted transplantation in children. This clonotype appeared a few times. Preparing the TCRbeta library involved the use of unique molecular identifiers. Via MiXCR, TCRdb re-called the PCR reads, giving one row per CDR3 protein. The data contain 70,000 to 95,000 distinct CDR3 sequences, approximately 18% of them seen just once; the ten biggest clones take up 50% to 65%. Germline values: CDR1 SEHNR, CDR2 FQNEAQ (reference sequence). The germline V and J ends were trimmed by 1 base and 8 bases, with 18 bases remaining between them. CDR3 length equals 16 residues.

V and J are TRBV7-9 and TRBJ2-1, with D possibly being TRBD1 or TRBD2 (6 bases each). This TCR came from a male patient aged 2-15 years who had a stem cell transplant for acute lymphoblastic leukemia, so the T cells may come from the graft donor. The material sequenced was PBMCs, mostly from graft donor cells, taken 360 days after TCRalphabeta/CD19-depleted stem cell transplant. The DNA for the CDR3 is TGTGCCAGCAGCTTAGTCGCACAGGGAGGTGGCGATGAGCAGTTCTTC. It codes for CASSLVAQGGGDEQFF.